This is a list of T cell receptor beta chains from one sample in a study of OX40 agonist ivuxolimab in advanced cancers. TCRdb's table, derived via immunoSEQ multiplex PCR, lists solely in-frame clones and lacks some. The data contain about 69,000 clones, about three quarters of them seen just once; the ten biggest clones take up around 2%. The sequencing here drew on CD4+ or CD8+ T cells sorted from blood, taken in a trial of the OX40 agonist ivuxolimab. These receptors all stem from an adult with an advanced solid tumor such as melanoma, head and neck, liver or kidney cancer. Each CDR3 is given with its conserved first and last residue. A D gene is named only where the DNA matches it firmly. Rows give clone size only sometimes, using once, few, many, or a class for an expanded clone.

j_call: TRBJ2-7
clone_size: NA
cdr3_length: 13
v_call: TRBV2
d_call: TRBD1
cdr3_aa: CASSRDRAYEQYF
cdr3_nt: TGTGCCAGCAGCCGGGACAGGGCATACGAGCAGTACTTC

j_call: TRBJ2-2
clone_size: few
cdr3_length: 12
v_call: TRBV29-1
d_call: NA
cdr3_aa: CSVHRDTGELFF
cdr3_nt: TGCAGCGTGCACAGGGACACCGGGGAGCTGTTTTTT

j_call: TRBJ2-5
clone_size: NA
cdr3_length: 16
v_call: TRBV19
d_call: TRBD1
cdr3_aa: CASRDRRGLREETQYF
cdr3_nt: TGTGCCAGTAGGGATCGCAGGGGGCTCCGGGAAGAGACCCAGTACTTC

j_call: TRBJ2-3
clone_size: NA
cdr3_length: 16
v_call: TRBV5-4
d_call: TRBD2
cdr3_aa: CASSLRLAGSTDTQYF
cdr3_nt: TGTGCCAGCAGCTTGAGACTAGCGGGAAGCACAGATACGCAGTATTTT

j_call: TRBJ2-3
clone_size: NA
cdr3_length: 15
v_call: TRBV7-6
d_call: NA
cdr3_aa: CASSLRDTSTDTQYF
cdr3_nt: TGTGCCAGCAGCCTCCGGGACACCTCCACAGATACGCAGTATTTT

j_call: TRBJ2-5
clone_size: NA
cdr3_length: 13
v_call: TRBV27
d_call: TRBD2
cdr3_aa: CASSGSGRETQYF
cdr3_nt: TGTGCCAGCAGTGGTAGCGGGAGGGAGACCCAGTACTTC

j_call: TRBJ2-1
clone_size: NA
cdr3_length: 16
v_call: TRBV11-2
d_call: TRBD2
cdr3_aa: CASSFSLAGVTNEQFF
cdr3_nt: TGTGCCAGCAGCTTTTCCCTAGCGGGGGTTACCAATGAGCAGTTCTTC

j_call: TRBJ1-2
clone_size: NA
cdr3_length: 15
v_call: TRBV15
d_call: TRBD1
cdr3_aa: CATSTPGTGDYGYTF
cdr3_nt: TGTGCCACCAGCACTCCCGGGACAGGGGACTATGGCTACACCTTC

j_call: TRBJ2-7
clone_size: NA
cdr3_length: 14
v_call: TRBV19
d_call: TRBD1
cdr3_aa: CASSRGQGAYEQYF
cdr3_nt: TGTGCCAGTAGCAGGGGACAGGGGGCTTACGAGCAGTACTTC

j_call: TRBJ1-5
clone_size: once
cdr3_length: 16
v_call: TRBV12-5
d_call: TRBD1
cdr3_aa: CASGSSGQKRAQPQHF
cdr3_nt: TGTGCTAGTGGTTCCTCGGGACAGAAAAGGGCCCAGCCCCAGCATTTT

j_call: TRBJ2-7
clone_size: NA
cdr3_length: 12
v_call: TRBV29-1
d_call: NA
cdr3_aa: CSVVTDSYEQYF
cdr3_nt: TGCAGCGTTGTTACAGACTCCTACGAGCAGTACTTC

j_call: TRBJ2-7
clone_size: NA
cdr3_length: 14
v_call: TRBV5-8
d_call: NA
cdr3_aa: CASSSGQGSYEQYF
cdr3_nt: TGTGCCAGCAGCTCGGGCCAGGGGTCCTACGAGCAGTACTTC

j_call: TRBJ2-7
clone_size: NA
cdr3_length: 15
v_call: TRBV5-1
d_call: TRBD1
cdr3_aa: CASSLGGTGAYEQYF
cdr3_nt: TGCGCCAGCAGCTTGGGCGGGACAGGGGCTTACGAGCAGTACTTC

j_call: TRBJ2-7
clone_size: NA
cdr3_length: 13
v_call: TRBV19
d_call: NA
cdr3_aa: CASSIRGVVGQYF
cdr3_nt: TGTGCCAGTAGTATCCGGGGCGTCGTCGGGCAGTACTTC

j_call: TRBJ1-5
clone_size: NA
cdr3_length: 13
v_call: TRBV28
d_call: NA
cdr3_aa: CASKGTLDQPQHF
cdr3_nt: TGTGCCAGCAAAGGGACTCTCGATCAGCCCCAGCATTTT

j_call: TRBJ1-1
clone_size: NA
cdr3_length: 14
v_call: TRBV5-1
d_call: NA
cdr3_aa: CASSLVVSNTEAFF
cdr3_nt: TGCGCCAGCAGCTTGGTGGTCTCGAACACTGAAGCTTTCTTT

j_call: TRBJ1-4
clone_size: NA
cdr3_length: 13
v_call: TRBV5-1
d_call: NA
cdr3_aa: CASSLEVEEKLFF
cdr3_nt: TGCGCCAGCAGCTTGGAGGTCGAGGAAAAACTGTTTTTT

j_call: TRBJ1-2
clone_size: NA
cdr3_length: 15
v_call: TRBV29-1
d_call: NA
cdr3_aa: CSVKLPTKGVYGYTF
cdr3_nt: TGCAGCGTCAAACTCCCCACCAAGGGGGTCTATGGCTACACCTTC

j_call: TRBJ2-2
clone_size: NA
cdr3_length: 15
v_call: TRBV23-1
d_call: NA
cdr3_aa: CASGKDSANTGELFF
cdr3_nt: TGCGCCAGCGGAAAAGACAGCGCGAACACCGGGGAGCTGTTTTTT

j_call: TRBJ1-5
clone_size: NA
cdr3_length: 14
v_call: TRBV15
d_call: NA
cdr3_aa: CATSVRVQDQPQHF
cdr3_nt: TGTGCCACCAGCGTCCGGGTGCAAGATCAGCCCCAGCATTTT

j_call: TRBJ2-2
clone_size: NA
cdr3_length: 15
v_call: TRBV2
d_call: TRBD2
cdr3_aa: CASRRTSGSPGELFF
cdr3_nt: TGTGCCAGCAGGAGGACTAGCGGGAGCCCCGGGGAGCTGTTTTTT

j_call: TRBJ2-3
clone_size: NA
cdr3_length: 18
v_call: TRBV5-6
d_call: NA
cdr3_aa: CASSLASVRNYQTDTQYF
cdr3_nt: TGTGCCAGCAGCTTGGCCTCGGTCAGAAACTATCAGACAGATACGCAGTATTTT

j_call: TRBJ2-7
clone_size: NA
cdr3_length: 13
v_call: TRBV12-5
d_call: NA
cdr3_aa: CASGQGQLREQYF
cdr3_nt: TGTGCTAGTGGTCAAGGACAGCTACGAGAGCAGTACTTC

j_call: TRBJ1-1
clone_size: few
cdr3_length: 11
v_call: TRBV25-1
d_call: NA
cdr3_aa: CASSVVGKAFF
cdr3_nt: TGTGCCAGCAGTGTGGTAGGGAAAGCTTTCTTT

j_call: TRBJ1-5
clone_size: NA
cdr3_length: 15
v_call: TRBV19
d_call: TRBD1
cdr3_aa: CASRTEDRGHHPQHF
cdr3_nt: TGTGCCAGTAGAACAGAGGACAGGGGGCATCATCCCCAGCATTTT

j_call: TRBJ2-3
clone_size: NA
cdr3_length: 17
v_call: TRBV28
d_call: NA
cdr3_aa: CASSFTLAVFSTDTQYF
cdr3_nt: TGTGCCAGCAGTTTTACGTTAGCGGTGTTTAGCACAGATACGCAGTATTTT

j_call: TRBJ1-3
clone_size: NA
cdr3_length: 14
v_call: TRBV27
d_call: NA
cdr3_aa: CASSRTADSNTIYF
cdr3_nt: TGTGCCAGCAGCCGGACTGCCGATTCAAACACCATATATTTT

j_call: TRBJ1-2
clone_size: NA
cdr3_length: 14
v_call: TRBV5-5
d_call: NA
cdr3_aa: CASSRLGYEYGYTF
cdr3_nt: TGTGCCAGCAGCCGATTGGGCTACGAATATGGCTACACCTTC

j_call: TRBJ1-1
clone_size: NA
cdr3_length: 12
v_call: TRBV30
d_call: NA
cdr3_aa: CAWRQGNTEAFF
cdr3_nt: TGTGCCTGGAGACAGGGAAATACTGAAGCTTTCTTT

j_call: TRBJ2-3
clone_size: NA
cdr3_length: 16
v_call: TRBV2
d_call: TRBD2
cdr3_aa: CASSYGTSGRGDTQYF
cdr3_nt: TGTGCCAGCAGTTACGGGACTAGCGGGAGAGGGGATACGCAGTATTTT

j_call: TRBJ2-1
clone_size: once
cdr3_length: 17
v_call: TRBV10-2
d_call: TRBD1
cdr3_aa: CASTYGDRGSRGNEQFF
cdr3_nt: TGCGCCAGCACCTATGGGGACAGGGGGAGCAGGGGCAATGAGCAGTTCTTC

j_call: TRBJ2-7
clone_size: once
cdr3_length: 14
v_call: TRBV5-1
d_call: NA
cdr3_aa: CASSLAGLNYEQYF
cdr3_nt: TGCGCCAGCAGCTTGGCCGGGCTTAACTACGAGCAGTACTTC

j_call: TRBJ1-2
clone_size: NA
cdr3_length: 14
v_call: TRBV30
d_call: TRBD1
cdr3_aa: CAWSLRDRVYGYTF
cdr3_nt: TGTGCCTGGAGTCTCCGGGACAGAGTATATGGCTACACCTTC

j_call: TRBJ2-6
clone_size: NA
cdr3_length: 15
v_call: TRBV27
d_call: NA
cdr3_aa: CASSLSLSGANVLTF
cdr3_nt: TGTGCCAGCAGTTTATCCCTCTCTGGGGCCAACGTCCTGACTTTC

j_call: TRBJ1-5
clone_size: NA
cdr3_length: 15
v_call: TRBV19
d_call: TRBD1
cdr3_aa: CASSNQGGSNQPQHF
cdr3_nt: TGTGCCAGTAGTAACCAGGGGGGAAGCAATCAGCCCCAGCATTTT

j_call: TRBJ1-1
clone_size: NA
cdr3_length: 13
v_call: TRBV7-3
d_call: NA
cdr3_aa: CASSFQENTEAFF
cdr3_nt: TGTGCCAGCAGCTTCCAAGAGAACACTGAAGCTTTCTTT

j_call: TRBJ2-1
clone_size: NA
cdr3_length: 16
v_call: TRBV10-2
d_call: TRBD2
cdr3_aa: CASSEVGTSSYNEQFF
cdr3_nt: TGCGCCAGCAGTGAGGTCGGGACTAGCTCCTACAATGAGCAGTTCTTC

j_call: TRBJ1-2
clone_size: few
cdr3_length: 15
v_call: TRBV9
d_call: TRBD1
cdr3_aa: CASSAADRGNYGYTF
cdr3_nt: TGTGCCAGCTCGGCGGCGGACAGGGGGAACTATGGCTACACCTTC

j_call: TRBJ2-5
clone_size: NA
cdr3_length: 15
v_call: TRBV5-1
d_call: NA
cdr3_aa: CASSSSGLTGETQYF
cdr3_nt: TGCGCCAGCAGCTCGTCCGGACTTACCGGAGAGACCCAGTACTTC

j_call: TRBJ1-2
clone_size: once
cdr3_length: 14
v_call: TRBV19
d_call: NA
cdr3_aa: CASSMRQAPYGYTF
cdr3_nt: TGTGCCAGTAGTATGAGACAGGCTCCATATGGCTACACCTTC

j_call: TRBJ1-4
clone_size: few
cdr3_length: 13
v_call: TRBV6-1
d_call: NA
cdr3_aa: CATYDRHNEKLFF
cdr3_nt: TGTGCCACCTACGACAGACATAATGAAAAACTGTTTTTT

j_call: TRBJ1-4
clone_size: once
cdr3_length: 14
v_call: TRBV4-2
d_call: NA
cdr3_aa: CASSQEDRNEKLFF
cdr3_nt: TGTGCCAGCAGCCAAGAGGACAGAAATGAAAAACTGTTTTTT

j_call: TRBJ2-3
clone_size: NA
cdr3_length: 16
v_call: TRBV14
d_call: TRBD2
cdr3_aa: CASSPRRGGGTDTQYF
cdr3_nt: TGTGCCAGCAGCCCGCGGCGCGGGGGGGGCACAGATACGCAGTATTTT

j_call: TRBJ1-5
clone_size: NA
cdr3_length: 14
v_call: TRBV19
d_call: TRBD1
cdr3_aa: CASMDRGSNQPQHF
cdr3_nt: TGTGCCAGTATGGACAGGGGAAGCAATCAGCCCCAGCATTTT

j_call: TRBJ2-3
clone_size: NA
cdr3_length: 14
v_call: TRBV29-1
d_call: NA
cdr3_aa: CSVDLLQSTDTQYF
cdr3_nt: TGCAGCGTTGACCTACTCCAATCCACAGATACGCAGTATTTT

j_call: TRBJ2-6
clone_size: NA
cdr3_length: 19
v_call: TRBV19
d_call: NA
cdr3_aa: CASTQRGQGTRSGANVLTF
cdr3_nt: TGTGCCAGTACCCAAAGGGGTCAGGGAACCCGCTCTGGGGCCAACGTCCTGACTTTC

j_call: TRBJ1-2
clone_size: NA
cdr3_length: 10
v_call: TRBV6-1
d_call: NA
cdr3_aa: CATVEYGYTF
cdr3_nt: TGTGCCACCGTGGAATATGGCTACACCTTC

j_call: TRBJ2-7
clone_size: NA
cdr3_length: 13
v_call: TRBV27
d_call: NA
cdr3_aa: CASMPFSSYEQYF
cdr3_nt: TGTGCCAGCATGCCTTTCTCCTCCTACGAGCAGTACTTC

j_call: TRBJ2-6
clone_size: few
cdr3_length: 13
v_call: TRBV10-2
d_call: NA
cdr3_aa: CASRDPGANVLTF
cdr3_nt: TGCGCCAGCAGGGACCCTGGGGCCAACGTCCTGACTTTC

j_call: TRBJ1-3
clone_size: few
cdr3_length: 16
v_call: TRBV5-1
d_call: TRBD1
cdr3_aa: CASSRTGTGFGNTIYF
cdr3_nt: TGCGCCAGCAGCCGGACCGGGACAGGGTTTGGAAACACCATATATTTT

j_call: TRBJ2-1
clone_size: NA
cdr3_length: 14
v_call: TRBV28
d_call: NA
cdr3_aa: CASTLSNSYNEQFF
cdr3_nt: TGTGCCAGCACCCTCTCCAACTCCTACAATGAGCAGTTCTTC

j_call: TRBJ2-1
clone_size: NA
cdr3_length: 13
v_call: TRBV6-1
d_call: NA
cdr3_aa: CASSEAGYNEQFF
cdr3_nt: TGTGCCAGCAGTGAAGCAGGTTACAATGAGCAGTTCTTC

j_call: TRBJ1-4
clone_size: few
cdr3_length: 14
v_call: TRBV6-5
d_call: NA
cdr3_aa: CASSFSQTSEKLFF
cdr3_nt: TGTGCCAGCAGTTTTTCTCAAACGAGTGAAAAACTGTTTTTT

j_call: TRBJ2-3
clone_size: NA
cdr3_length: 16
v_call: TRBV5-4
d_call: TRBD2
cdr3_aa: CASSGTSGGSTDTQYF
cdr3_nt: TGTGCCAGCAGCGGGACTAGCGGGGGAAGCACAGATACGCAGTATTTT

j_call: TRBJ2-1
clone_size: once
cdr3_length: 16
v_call: TRBV7-6
d_call: NA
cdr3_aa: CASSTKPRGYHNEQFF
cdr3_nt: TGTGCCAGCAGCACGAAACCCCGGGGCTATCACAATGAGCAGTTCTTC

j_call: TRBJ2-1
clone_size: NA
cdr3_length: 14
v_call: TRBV19
d_call: NA
cdr3_aa: CASSPRDGGNEQFF
cdr3_nt: TGTGCCAGTAGTCCGCGGGATGGGGGCAATGAGCAGTTCTTC

j_call: TRBJ2-7
clone_size: NA
cdr3_length: 16
v_call: TRBV4-1
d_call: TRBD1
cdr3_aa: CASSQAAGQGVYEQYF
cdr3_nt: TGCGCCAGCAGCCAAGCGGCGGGACAGGGTGTGTACGAGCAGTACTTC